The clone carrying this T cell receptor beta chain was seen only a few times. TCRdb reanalysed the 5' RACE reads using MiXCR and keeps one entry per CDR3 protein. The table has 650,000 to 750,000 distinct CDR3 sequences, less than 25% seen once; the top ten hold more than 4%. This sample stems from a study of identical twins. This CDR3 has 13 residues. Unmatched junction bases numbered 10, after V lost 5 bases and J lost 8 bases. Germline V gene sequence: CDR1 DFQATT, CDR2 SNEGSKA (reference sequence). The same specimen was also included in a second study, on T cells expressing NK-cell markers. From that second work: Several experiments employed an anti-gamma-delta TCR antibody to confine sorting to alpha-beta TCR T cells. Of CD8+ T cells, 1.0-7.0% belonged to dominant NKG2C+ clonotypes in five or six donors.

The rearrangement uses TRBV20-1 and TRBJ1-1, with 8 positions matching TRBD1. This clonotype was sampled from a woman aged 18-29 years in good health. Sequencing was done on a sample of PBMCs. CDR3 bases: TGCAGTGCTGAGACAGGGGCGGGCTCCGAAGCTTTCTTT. This codes for CSAETGAGSEAFF.